Following are 22 T cell receptor beta chains from one sample sequenced in a study of CD8 T cells in ankylosing spondylitis. MiXCR was run by TCRdb on the 5' RACE reads, yielding one entry per CDR3 protein. The sample yields 200,000 to 300,000 distinct CDR3 sequences, roughly 8.6% seen once. Sequenced input: blood, either unsorted or a sorted T cell fraction (not recorded which). The receptors here all came from a male donor with ankylosing spondylitis or in good health (not recorded which).

This clonotype was recorded a few times. V usage is TRBV20-1 and J usage is TRBJ2-3; no clear D. There are 13 residues in the CDR3. The germline CDR1 and CDR2 sequences are DFQATT and SNEGSKA (reference sequence). DNA of the CDR3: TGCAGCACCCTTAGGATCTCCGTCGATACGCAGTATTTT. It translates to CSTLRISVDTQYF.

This clonotype appeared many times. This chain uses TRBV6-5 with TRBJ1-1; no clear D. The CDR3 length is 14 residues. V lost 0 bases and J lost 3, with 8 bases in between. The germline V gene has CDR1 MNHEY and CDR2 SVGAGI. Here the CDR3 DNA reads TGTGCCAGCAGTTACTCGGAAGGGTACACTGAAGCTTTCTTT. Protein sequence: CASSYSEGYTEAFF.

This clonotype was detected many times. V gene TRBV29-1 combines with J gene TRBJ1-2, with TRBD1 as a possible D gene (6 bases). The germline gives CDR1 SQVTM, CDR2 ANQGSEA. With 6 bases removed from V and 6 bases from J, the gap between germline ends came to 14 bases. This CDR3 contains 12 residues. CDR3 sequence (DNA): TGCAGCGTGGGGACACCCAGGGATGGCTACACCTTC. Amino acid sequence: CSVGTPRDGYTF.

This clonotype has more than one count but fewer than ten. The chain uses TRBV27 and TRBJ1-3; no definite D call. The germline CDR1 and CDR2 sequences are MNHEY and SMNVEV (reference sequence). The CDR3 loop spans 15 amino acids. V was clipped by 2 bases and J by 2 bases, with 10 bases between them. DNA for the CDR3: TGTGCCAGCAGTTTAAGTCCGGACCCTGGAAACACCATATATTTT. Protein sequence: CASSLSPDPGNTIYF.

This clonotype was counted at least ten times. The V and J genes are TRBV20-1 and TRBJ2-7; D gene ambiguous. This CDR3 is 15 amino acids long. V shed 0 bases and J shed 0 bases, with 12 bases lying between them. Germline-derived CDR1 and CDR2 are DFQATT and SNEGSKA (reference sequence). CDR3 nucleotide sequence: TGCAGTGCTAGAGATCCACAGAAAAGCTCCTACGAGCAGTACTTC. Its protein product is CSARDPQKSSYEQYF.

Notes on this clonotype: A much larger clone differs from this one at a single base, so this may be a read error. V usage is TRBV20-1 and J usage is TRBJ1-2; D is ambiguous. V was trimmed by 2 bases and J by 6 bases, leaving 13 bases between them. Germline lookup yields CDR1 DFQATT and CDR2 SNEGSKA (reference sequence). The CDR3 totals 13 residues. CDR3 in DNA: TGCAGTGCTAGAAGGATAACAGATCATGGCTACACCTTC. Its translation is CSARRITDHGYTF.

This clonotype was detected a few times. This chain joins TRBV7-2 and TRBJ2-7; perhaps TRBD2 as D (6 bases). V lost 5 bases to trimming and J lost 8 bases, with 16 bases between them. Germline V gene sequence: CDR1 SGHTA, CDR2 FQGNSA. The CDR3 is 13 residues long. CDR3 nucleotides: TGTGCCAGCAGCCTGGAGGGTGGATCCCAGCAGTACTTC. Amino acid sequence: CASSLEGGSQQYF.

The chain recombines TRBV4-2 with TRBJ1-1; D is unclear. V was pared by 6 bases and J by 0 bases, with 11 bases between. CDR3 length: 14 residues. Germline V gene lookup returns CDR1 LGHNA and CDR2 YNFKEQ. CDR3 bases: TGTGCCAGCAGTCCCGACCACGTGAACACTGAAGCTTTCTTT. This sequence encodes CASSPDHVNTEAFF.

This clonotype came up many times. This rearrangement joins TRBV4-3 to TRBJ2-5; weak D call: TRBD1 (5 bases). The CDR3 consists of 13 residues. Germline V gene data show CDR1 as LGHNA and CDR2 as YSLEER. V lost 5 bases and J 7 bases, leaving 14 bases between the germline ends. The CDR3 loop reads CASSFETGGTQYF. CDR3 bases: TGCGCCAGCAGCTTCGAAACAGGCGGGACCCAGTACTTC.

V is TRBV20-1 and J is TRBJ2-5; 10 bases fit TRBD2. V lost 0 bases and J lost 1; bases outside the gene matches: 5. Germline CDR1 DFQATT, CDR2 SNEGSKA (reference sequence). The CDR3 runs 16 residues. Written as DNA, the CDR3 is TGCAGTGCTAGAGATGTATGGACTAGCGGCCAAGAGACCCAGTACTTC. Translation gives CSARDVWTSGQETQYF.

The table lists this clonotype with many counts. The V gene is TRBV4-1, the J gene TRBJ2-1; D might be TRBD2 (5 bases). Trimming left V 0 bases short and J 0 bases short, with 18 bases between. CDR3 length equals 19 residues. Germline values: CDR1 MGHRA, CDR2 YSYEKL. The CDR3 DNA follows: TGCGCCAGCAGCCAAGAAGGACCTCCGGCGGGCACCTCCTACAATGAGCAGTTCTTC. Residues: CASSQEGPPAGTSYNEQFF.

This clonotype was seen repeatedly, ten times or more. The genes are TRBV4-3 and TRBJ2-1; TRBD1 agrees at 8 bases. The CDR3 length is 15 residues. V gave up 4 bases and J gave up 4 bases; unmatched junction bases: 6. Germline V gene lookup returns CDR1 LGHNA and CDR2 YSLEER. In nucleotides, the CDR3 is TGCGCCAGCAGCCCGGTAACAGGGGGTTACAATGAGCAGTTCTTC. Encoded protein: CASSPVTGGYNEQFF.

This clonotype was picked up a small number of times. This rearrangement joins TRBV30 to TRBJ2-1; D is ambiguous. This CDR3 contains 12 residues. Trimming removed 2 bases at V and 9 bases at J, with 11 bases between. Per germline, CDR1 GTSNPN and CDR2 SVGIG (reference sequence). The CDR3 DNA reads as TGTGCCTGGAGTCCCTCGGTTGGTGAGCAGTTCTTC. Residues: CAWSPSVGEQFF.

This clonotype came up many times. J is TRBJ1-2 and V is TRBV12-3 or TRBV12-4; D is unresolved. The V gene lost 3 bases and the J gene lost 4 bases, with 12 bases spanning the gap. The CDR3 spans 14 residues. Written as DNA, the CDR3 is TGTGCCAGCAGTTTCGGTACGGCAGGCTATGGCTACACCTTC. It yields the protein CASSFGTAGYGYTF.

This clonotype was recorded at least ten times. This chain uses TRBV19 with TRBJ2-7, with D maybe TRBD2 (6 bases). V was pared by 6 bases and J by 3 bases, with 12 bases between. The CDR3 contains 13 residues. Germline V lookup: CDR1 LNHDA, CDR2 SQIVND (reference sequence). CDR3 in DNA: TGTGCCAGTAGACCGGACTATGGCTACGAGCAGTACTTC. It yields the protein CASRPDYGYEQYF.

In its sample, this clonotype was seen many times. The chain carries TRBV11-2 and TRBJ1-1, with a possible D match to TRBD1 (5 bases). V lost 0 bases, J lost 4 bases, and 18 bases lay in between. This CDR3 region has 17 residues. Germline V gene lookup returns CDR1 SGHAT and CDR2 FQNNGV. CDR3 sequence reads: CASSLEWGKEKRTEAFF. CDR3 DNA sequence: TGTGCCAGCAGCTTAGAATGGGGGAAGGAAAAGCGCACTGAAGCTTTCTTT.

Here the CDR3 reads CASSIDWEESSVEQFF. In DNA form, the CDR3 reads TGTGCCAGTAGTATAGATTGGGAGGAGAGTAGCGTAGAGCAGTTCTTC. This chain connects TRBV19 to TRBJ2-1; D perhaps matches TRBD2 (6 bases). Between the trimmed V and J ends, which lost 0 bases and 10 bases, there was a span of 19 bases. The length of the CDR3 is 16 residues. The germline gives CDR1 LNHDA, CDR2 SQIVND (reference sequence).

The chain has TRBV6-2 or TRBV6-3 and TRBJ2-6; TRBD2 matches 14 bases. Per germline, CDR1 MNHEY and CDR2 SVGEGT. The ends lost 7 bases at V and 0 bases at J; junction bases unmatched: 5. The CDR3 has 18 residues. The CDR3 nucleotides read TGTGCCAGCACCACGACTAGCGGGAGGGCCTCTGGGGCCAACGTCCTGACTTTC. Protein: CASTTTSGRASGANVLTF.

This clonotype was observed many times. This chain connects TRBV30 to TRBJ1-2; tentative D call: TRBD1 (6 bases). The V end was cut by 4 bases, the J end by 3 bases, with 6 bases between. Germline lookup yields CDR1 GTSNPN and CDR2 SVGIG (reference sequence). The CDR3 has 11 residues. CDR3 loop: CAWTGDYGYTF. DNA of the CDR3: TGTGCCTGGACAGGGGACTATGGCTACACCTTC.

This clonotype has a count of ten or more. The chain has TRBV7-2 and TRBJ2-5; D ambiguous. CDR1 and CDR2 from the germline V gene are SGHTA and FQGNSA. CDR3 length equals 12 residues. Trimming removed 4 bases from V and 5 bases from J, with 8 bases in between. CDR3 region: CASSSGAETQYF. CDR3 DNA sequence: TGTGCCAGCAGCTCCGGCGCGGAGACCCAGTACTTC.

In its sample, this clonotype was seen a few times. The genes are TRBV7-9 and TRBJ1-2; 7 nucleotides line up with TRBD1. The CDR3 consists of 14 residues. Trimming removed 4 bases from V and 4 bases from J; junction bases left unmatched: 6. Germline V gene lookup returns CDR1 SEHNR and CDR2 FQNEAQ (reference sequence). CDR3 loop: CASSSGQAIYGYTF. Here the CDR3 DNA reads TGTGCCAGCAGCTCAGGACAGGCTATCTATGGCTACACCTTC.

The V gene is TRBV5-1, the J gene TRBJ2-3; TRBD1 aligns across 8 bases. The CDR3 is 15 amino acids. CDR1 and CDR2 (germline): SGHRS, YFSETQ. The junction had 3 bases not matched to a gene; V was cut back by 0 bases and J by 3 bases. The CDR3 DNA sequence: TGCGCCAGCAGCTTGGGGCAGGGGGCTACAGATACGCAGTATTTT. It specifies CASSLGQGATDTQYF.